This entry lists 24 T cell receptor beta chains sequenced from one sample in a study of beta chain features in type 1 diabetes. What was sequenced were expressed TCRB transcripts, since all of the isolated RNA had been reverse transcribed. Assay used: immunoSEQ multiplex PCR; TCRdb lists only in-frame clones, some missing. The sample gives some 900,000 clones, about a sixth of which show up once; 0.023% is in the top ten. Input material: naive CD4+ T cells from blood. Source of these receptors: a woman aged 18-29 years in good health.

A few counts support this clone. The V call is TRBV6-6, the J call TRBJ1-3; D not certain. V was cut by 4 bases and J by 2 bases, with 6 bases left in between. CDR1 is MNHNY, CDR2 SVGAGI, per germline (reference sequence). The CDR3 contains 13 residues. CDR3 amino acids: CASSSTTGNTIYF. CDR3 nucleotide sequence: TGTGCCAGCAGTTCGACAACTGGAAACACCATATATTTT.

This clone was detected only a few times. The identical CDR3 is also encoded by other nucleotide sequences in the sample. The chain uses TRBV7-2 and TRBJ2-5; weak D call: TRBD2 (6 bases). CDR1 SGHTA and CDR2 FQGNSA come from the germline V gene. This CDR3 comprises 13 residues. V lost 5 bases to trimming and J lost 3 bases, with 10 bases between them. The CDR3 here is CASSPGLKETQYF. DNA for the CDR3: TGTGCCAGCAGCCCGGGACTTAAAGAGACCCAGTACTTC.

V is TRBV5-5 and J is TRBJ1-4; D is unresolved. The V gene's germline CDR1 is SGHKS and CDR2 YYEKEE (reference sequence). CDR3 size: 14 residues. Between the trimmed V and J ends, which lost 2 bases and 5 bases, there was a span of 10 bases. The CDR3 sequence is CASSFRGSNEKLFF. DNA of the CDR3: TGTGCCAGCAGCTTTCGAGGGTCGAATGAAAAACTGTTTTTT.

In its sample, this clone was seen a few times. V is TRBV5-1 and J is TRBJ2-3; TRBD2 is a possible D gene (6 bases). Trimming removed 7 bases from V and 0 bases from J, with 12 bases in between. The CDR3 covers 14 residues. Germline CDR1 is SGHRS and CDR2 is YFSETQ. CDR3 region: CASLGGMSTDTQYF. The CDR3 coding sequence is TGCGCCAGCTTGGGCGGGATGAGCACAGATACGCAGTATTTT.

Only a few counts were recorded for this clone. This chain connects TRBV7-9 to TRBJ1-2, with TRBD1 identical over 10 bases. Germline V gene sequence: CDR1 SEHNR, CDR2 FQNEAQ (reference sequence). V gave up 1 base and J gave up 2 bases; unmatched junction bases: 4. The CDR3 spans 16 residues. CDR3 sequence: CASSLGPGQGNYGYTF. The CDR3 DNA reads TGTGCCAGCAGCTTAGGACCGGGACAGGGGAACTATGGCTACACCTTC. Full variable domain (remainder filled in from reference TRBV7-9 and TRBJ1-2): DTGVSQNPRHKITKRGQNVTFRCDPISEHNRLYWYRQTLGQGPEFLTYFQNEAQLEKSRLLSDRFSAERPKGSFSTLEIQRTEQGDSAMYLCASSLGPGQGNYGYTFGSGTRLTVV.

This clone has a handful of counts. The chain uses TRBV27 and TRBJ2-3, with no clear D. CDR1 is MNHEY, CDR2 SMNVEV, per germline (reference sequence). The germline V and J ends were trimmed by 0 bases and 5 bases, with 6 bases remaining between them. CDR3 length: 13 amino acids. The CDR3: CASSLSRKDTQYF. In DNA, the CDR3 is TGTGCCAGCAGTTTATCGCGGAAAGATACGCAGTATTTT.

The chain links TRBV7-2 to TRBJ2-7; the match to TRBD1 covers 9 bases. CDR1 and CDR2 from the germline V gene are SGHTA and FQGNSA. The CDR3 extends over 14 amino acids. V shed 6 bases and J 4 bases; nucleotides not matched to a gene: 7. This CDR3 reads CASRAGTGRYEQYF. The CDR3 coding sequence is TGTGCCAGCAGGGCCGGGACAGGGCGTTACGAGCAGTACTTC.

This clone was observed a few times. The J gene is TRBJ1-2, the V gene TRBV28; maybe TRBD1 (5 bases). V shed 11 bases and J shed 0 bases, with 16 bases lying between them. CDR1 is MDHEN, CDR2 SYDVKM, per germline. The length of the CDR3 is 14 residues. CDR3 protein: CAVTPGPTNYGYTF. CDR3 in DNA: TGTGCCGTAACACCGGGACCCACTAACTATGGCTACACCTTC.

This clone appeared a few times. The chain uses TRBV2 and TRBJ2-7; D might be TRBD1 (6 bases). CDR1 SNHLY and CDR2 FYNNEI come from the germline V gene. The V end lost 8 bases, the J end lost 3 bases, and 14 bases lay between the germline ends. CDR3 length equals 13 residues. The CDR3 DNA sequence: TGTGCCAGCGGATTAGACAGGAGCTACGAGCAGTACTTC. Its translation is CASGLDRSYEQYF.

This clone came up a few times. V usage is TRBV7-9 and J usage is TRBJ2-3; no clear D gene. From germline, CDR1 is SEHNR and CDR2 FQNEAQ (reference sequence). There are 13 residues in the CDR3. Trimming stripped 2 bases from V and 4 bases from J, with 7 bases between. CDR3 bases: TGTGCCAGCAGCTTATTGGGTTCAGATACGCAGTATTTT. Translating it yields CASSLLGSDTQYF. The full variable domain, its missing parts supplied by reference TRBV7-9 and TRBJ2-3, is DTGVSQNPRHKITKRGQNVTFRCDPISEHNRLYWYRQTLGQGPEFLTYFQNEAQLEKSRLLSDRFSAERPKGSFSTLEIQRTEQGDSAMYLCASSLLGSDTQYFGPGTRLTVL.

The V and J genes are TRBV4-2 and TRBJ2-5, with 10 bases identical to TRBD2. Germline values: CDR1 LGHNA, CDR2 YNFKEQ. This CDR3 is built from 18 residues. J was trimmed by 4 bases and V by 6 bases; bases with no gene match: 17. As DNA, the CDR3 is TGTGCCAGCAGTCCAACCCTGGGCAGCGGGAGGGCCGGAGAGACCCAGTACTTC. Residues: CASSPTLGSGRAGETQYF.

This clone appeared a few times. The identical CDR3 is also encoded by other nucleotide sequences in the sample. The V call is TRBV15, the J call TRBJ2-5, with D maybe TRBD2 (6 bases). The CDR3 loop spans 15 amino acids. V gave up 1 base and J gave up 4 bases, with 13 bases separating them. Germline lookup yields CDR1 LNHNV and CDR2 YYDKDF (reference sequence). CDR3 protein: CATSRGGERRETQYF. The CDR3 DNA reads as TGTGCCACCAGCAGAGGGGGGGAGCGTCGAGAGACCCAGTACTTC. Together with reference TRBV15 and TRBJ2-5, the CDR3 gives the full variable domain: DAMVIQNPRYQVTQFGKPVTLSCSQTLNHNVMYWYQQKSSQAPKLLFHYYDKDFNNEADTPDNFQSRRPNTSFCFLDIRSPGLGDTAMYLCATSRGGERRETQYFGPGTRLLVL.

The chain is built from TRBV11-2 and TRBJ2-3; D might be TRBD2 (5 bases). Trimming shortened V by 5 bases and J by 0 bases, and 18 bases separated the two germline ends. The CDR3 loop spans 17 amino acids. Germline V gives CDR1 SGHAT, CDR2 FQNNGV. CDR3 sequence (DNA): TGTGCCAGCAGCCCTGTGCTAATGACTACCAGCACAGATACGCAGTATTTT. Translation gives CASSPVLMTTSTDTQYF.

Only a few counts were recorded for this clone. This CDR3 is CASSLTRRTDTQYF. CDR3 DNA sequence: TGCGCCAGCAGCCTGACTAGGCGCACAGATACGCAGTATTTT. V and J are TRBV5-1 and TRBJ2-3; a weak D match, TRBD2 (6 bases). V lost 4 bases and J lost 1, with 10 bases in between. This CDR3 is built from 14 residues. Germline values: CDR1 SGHRS, CDR2 YFSETQ. Filled out from reference TRBV5-1 and TRBJ2-3, the complete variable domain reads KAGVTQTPRYLIKTRGQQVTLSCSPISGHRSVSWYQQTPGQGLQFLFEYFSETQRNKGNFPGRFSGRQFSNSRSEMNVSTLELGDSALYLCASSLTRRTDTQYFGPGTRLTVL.

The CDR3 protein is CASSLLTSGSPDTQYF. The CDR3 nucleotides read TGTGCCAGCAGTTTATTGACTAGCGGGAGTCCAGATACGCAGTATTTT. This chain connects TRBV28 to TRBJ2-3; 12 nucleotides match TRBD2. Germline values: CDR1 MDHEN, CDR2 SYDVKM. Losses at the gene ends were 1 base for V and 4 bases for J; bases not matched to a gene: 3. The CDR3 has 16 residues.

The chain combines TRBV11-2 with TRBJ2-3, with 8 bases fitting TRBD2. The V gene end was trimmed by 5 bases and the J gene end by 4 bases; junction bases not matched to a gene: 11. Germline V gives CDR1 SGHAT, CDR2 FQNNGV. The CDR3 is made up of 16 amino acids. The CDR3 DNA reads as TGTGCCAGCAGCCGCATTGGAGCGGGAGCTCCAGATACGCAGTATTTT. As protein: CASSRIGAGAPDTQYF. Filled out from reference TRBV11-2 and TRBJ2-3, the complete variable domain reads EAGVAQSPRYKIIEKRQSVAFWCNPISGHATLYWYQQILGQGPKLLIQFQNNGVVDDSQLPKDRFSAERLKGVDSTLKIQPAKLEDSAVYLCASSRIGAGAPDTQYFGPGTRLTVL.

V gene TRBV11-1 combines with J gene TRBJ2-1, with D unresolved. Trimming took 8 bases from V and 0 from J, leaving 14 bases between them. The CDR3 runs 15 residues. Germline assignment: CDR1 SGHAT and CDR2 FQDESV (reference sequence). The CDR3 DNA is TGTGCCAGCCACGGTTTCCAGAGCTCCTACAATGAGCAGTTCTTC. The encoded protein is CASHGFQSSYNEQFF.

The genes are TRBV15 and TRBJ2-7; 7 positions match TRBD1. The CDR3 sequence is 15 residues long. The germline CDR1 and CDR2 sequences are LNHNV and YYDKDF (reference sequence). V was pared by 0 bases and J by 3 bases, with 5 bases of the junction left unmatched. The CDR3 region is CATSRDPGGIYEQYF. CDR3 nucleotide sequence: TGTGCCACCAGCAGAGATCCAGGGGGTATCTACGAGCAGTACTTC.

The chain uses TRBV7-9 and TRBJ2-3, with D unclear. The CDR3 length is 15 residues. CDR1 is SEHNR, CDR2 FQNEAQ, per germline (reference sequence). Deletions cut 5 bases from V and 1 base from J, with 13 bases between. The CDR3 DNA reads as TGTGCCAGCAGCCCGATTGTGATCGGCACAGATACGCAGTATTTT. Protein sequence: CASSPIVIGTDTQYF.

This clone was found a few times. The V gene is TRBV7-8, the J gene TRBJ2-7; D perhaps matches TRBD2 (5 bases). The CDR3 is 13 amino acids. Germline V gene data show CDR1 as SGHVS and CDR2 as FQNEAQ. The ends were cut back, 6 bases at V and 9 bases at J, with 18 bases in the middle. The chain's CDR3 is CASSPGGGGGQYF. Here the CDR3 DNA reads TGTGCCAGCAGTCCTGGTGGCGGAGGCGGGCAGTACTTC.

This rearrangement joins TRBV9 to TRBJ2-1; D ambiguous. In germline, CDR1 is SGDLS, CDR2 YYNGEE. The V and J ends lost 3 bases and 4 bases respectively, with 11 bases between them. This CDR3 is built from 14 residues. This CDR3 reads CASSATTIYNEQFF. CDR3 in DNA: TGTGCCAGCAGCGCCACCACTATTTACAATGAGCAGTTCTTC.

This clone occurred many times. The rearrangement links TRBV10-3 to TRBJ1-3; TRBD1 might be the D (6 bases). Germline V gene lookup returns CDR1 ENHRY and CDR2 SYGVKD. The CDR3 loop spans 14 amino acids. The germline V and J ends were trimmed by 6 bases and 4 bases, with 13 bases remaining between them. In nucleotides, the CDR3 is TGTGCCATCAGCCGCACAGGGTTAGGAAACACCATATATTTT. It translates to CAISRTGLGNTIYF.

The rearrangement uses TRBV25-1 and TRBJ1-2; TRBD1 matches 12 bases. Trimming removed 6 bases from V and 5 bases from J; junction bases left unmatched: 13. The germline gives CDR1 MGHDK, CDR2 SYGVNS. This CDR3 contains 17 residues. Here the CDR3 DNA reads TGTGCCAGCAGCGGCGGGACAGGGGGCGCATGGGCTTATGGCTACACCTTC. Translated, it gives CASSGGTGGAWAYGYTF.

This clone has more than one count but fewer than ten. The V and J genes are TRBV5-6 and TRBJ2-6; D is undetermined. The V gene lost 2 bases and the J gene lost 2 bases, with 8 bases spanning the gap. From germline, CDR1 is SGHDT and CDR2 YYEEEE. This CDR3 comprises 15 residues. CDR3 amino acids: CASSLLTPGANVLTF. The CDR3 DNA is TGTGCCAGCAGCTTATTGACCCCTGGGGCCAACGTCCTGACTTTC.